The 25 T cell receptor beta chains given below trace back to one sample, sequenced in a study of Graves' ophthalmopathy and Graves' hyperthyroidism. The sequenced template was RNA, covering the TCR beta CDR3 region. First-round RT-PCR relied on HTBI primers, and a second-round multiplex PCR came next. Via MiXCR, TCRdb re-called the multiplex PCR reads, giving one row per CDR3 protein. The sample includes approximately 700,000 distinct CDR3 sequences, about 44% of them seen just once. The specimen was peripheral blood. The receptor set was obtained from an adult man with Graves' ophthalmopathy.

This clonotype was observed at least ten times. The chain couples TRBV9 to TRBJ2-6; D is uncertain. The V and J ends lost 0 bases and 3 bases respectively, with 7 bases between them. The length of the CDR3 is 15 residues. CDR1 and CDR2 (germline): SGDLS, YYNGEE. The CDR3 region is CASSVEEYGANVLTF. The CDR3 DNA sequence: TGTGCCAGCAGCGTAGAGGAGTATGGGGCCAACGTCCTGACTTTC.

A few counts support this clonotype. The chain links TRBV7-8 to TRBJ1-5, with 12 positions matching TRBD1. CDR1 is SGHVS and CDR2 is FQNEAQ in the germline V gene. CDR3 size: 18 residues. V dropped 2 bases and J dropped 1; count of bases not matched to a gene: 6. CDR3: CASSLRDRGRGSNQPQHF. CDR3 nucleotides: TGTGCCAGCAGCTTAAGGGACAGGGGGCGCGGGAGCAATCAGCCCCAGCATTTT.

The genes are TRBV25-1 and TRBJ1-4, with D perhaps matching TRBD1 (5 bases). Trimming left V 2 bases short and J 8 bases short, with 9 bases between. The CDR3 spans 13 residues. Germline V gene data show CDR1 as MGHDK and CDR2 as SYGVNS. The CDR3 spells CASSEQGSEKLFF. The CDR3 DNA is TGTGCCAGCAGTGAACAGGGAAGCGAAAAACTGTTTTTT.

A few counts support this clonotype. The V and J genes are TRBV24-1 and TRBJ2-2; D gene uncertain. Germline-derived CDR1 and CDR2 are KGHDR and SFDVKD. This CDR3 comprises 12 residues. Trimming shortened V by 9 bases and J by 4 bases, and 8 bases separated the two germline ends. CDR3 DNA: TGTGCCACCGGTAGGAGCACCGGGGAGCTGTTTTTT. The encoded protein is CATGRSTGELFF.

V gene TRBV25-1 combines with J gene TRBJ2-2; unclear D gene. CDR1 and CDR2 from the germline V gene are MGHDK and SYGVNS. The CDR3 covers 12 residues. V lost 7 bases to trimming and J lost 2 bases, with 5 bases between them. The CDR3 nucleotides read TGTGCCAGCAAACAAAACACCGGGGAGCTGTTTTTT. Encoded protein: CASKQNTGELFF. Variable domain in full (rest from reference TRBV25-1 and TRBJ2-2): EADIYQTPRYLVIGTGKKITLECSQTMGHDKMYWYQQDPGMELHLIHYSYGVNSTEKGDLSSESTVSRIRTEHFPLTLESARPSHTSQYLCASKQNTGELFFGEGSRLTVL.

V is TRBV20-1 and J is TRBJ2-7; possible D gene TRBD2, 5 bases. The germline gives CDR1 DFQATT, CDR2 SNEGSKA (reference sequence). This CDR3 has 19 residues. V shed 0 bases and J shed 3 bases, with 27 bases lying between them. In nucleotides, the CDR3 is TGCAGTGCTAGAGATTGGCTCCCGGGAAGTGGCCCTCTCCACTACGAGCAGTACTTC. As protein: CSARDWLPGSGPLHYEQYF.

This clonotype occurred many times. The gene calls are TRBV10-3 and TRBJ2-7; tentative D call: TRBD2 (5 bases). The CDR3 totals 15 residues. V lost 5 bases and J 2 bases, leaving 16 bases between the germline ends. Germline lookup yields CDR1 ENHRY and CDR2 SYGVKD. CDR3 protein: CAISTPGHGTYEQYF. In DNA, the CDR3 is TGTGCCATCAGTACTCCCGGCCACGGGACCTACGAGCAGTACTTC.

In this sample, this clonotype turned up a few times. The chain links TRBV20-1 to TRBJ2-7; 10 bases fit TRBD2. The trim removed 0 bases at V and 2 bases at J, leaving 4 bases unmatched. Germline CDR1 is DFQATT and CDR2 is SNEGSKA (reference sequence). This CDR3 spans 15 amino acids. Here the CDR3 DNA reads TGCAGTGCTAGAGACCTAGCGGGAGTAGCCTACGAGCAGTACTTC. It translates to CSARDLAGVAYEQYF.

As for this clonotype: This could be a read error, since a much larger clone is one nucleotide away. The chain is built from TRBV15 and TRBJ2-7; 7 positions match TRBD1. Germline-derived CDR1 and CDR2 are LNHNV and YYDKDF (reference sequence). This CDR3 has 15 residues. Here the CDR3 reads CAASFIAGTDYEQYF. The CDR3 nucleotides read TGTGCCGCCAGCTTTATTGCCGGGACAGACTACGAGCAGTACTTC.

Notes on this clonotype: One junction end does not reproduce the germline sequence, and a read error may be involved. CDR3 bases: TGTGCCAGCGGTGAGGGACAGAGGATAAACACCGGGGAGCTGTTTTTT. Its protein is CASGEGQRINTGELFF. V gene TRBV25-1 combines with J gene TRBJ2-2; 7 nucleotides agree with TRBD1. This CDR3 is built from 16 residues. Germline-derived CDR1 and CDR2 are MGHDK and SYGVNS.

This clonotype was detected only a few times. V usage is TRBV20-1 and J usage is TRBJ1-5; D is ambiguous. Germline assignment: CDR1 DFQATT and CDR2 SNEGSKA (reference sequence). The CDR3 covers 11 residues. V was shortened by 3 bases and J by 4 bases, with 4 bases between the two germline ends. Written as DNA, the CDR3 is TGCAGTGCTAGGGGGAATCAGCCCCAGCATTTT. Encoded protein: CSARGNQPQHF.

Remarks on this clonotype: One end of the junction fails to match germline, which may point to a read error. V and J are TRBV7-9 and TRBJ2-7, with D perhaps TRBD2 (6 bases). Per the germline V gene, CDR1 is SEHNR and CDR2 is FQNEAQ (reference sequence). CDR3 length: 15 amino acids. CDR3 region: CASSQASSGDYEQYF. The DNA of the CDR3 is TGCGCCAGCAGCCAAGCTAGTAGCGGAGACTACGAGCAGTACTTC.

The V call is TRBV29-1, the J call TRBJ1-2; the D gene is possibly TRBD1 (6 bases). V lost 8 bases, J lost 4 bases, and 17 bases lay in between. Germline CDR1 is SQVTM and CDR2 is ANQGSEA. The CDR3 spans 13 residues. The CDR3, as DNA: TGCAGCTCGCAAACAGGGACGACCTATGGCTACACCTTC. Its protein product is CSSQTGTTYGYTF.

J is TRBJ2-5 and V is TRBV7-9; possibly TRBD2 for D (5 bases). This CDR3 region has 13 residues. Germline CDR1 SEHNR, CDR2 FQNEAQ (reference sequence). V lost 6 bases, J lost 5 bases, and 13 bases lay in between. CDR3 DNA: TGTGCCAGCAGTTCGGCTAGCTGGGAGACCCAGTACTTC. Its translation is CASSSASWETQYF.

This clonotype has a count of ten or more. V usage is TRBV28 and J usage is TRBJ2-5; 7 bases fit TRBD2. The CDR3 is 14 residues long. With V trimmed by 3 bases and J by 5 bases, 6 bases remained unmatched. Germline V gene lookup returns CDR1 MDHEN and CDR2 SYDVKM. CDR3 sequence: CASSFTGGAETQYF. The CDR3 DNA reads as TGTGCCAGCAGTTTTACGGGAGGCGCGGAGACCCAGTACTTC.

This clonotype was counted only a few times. This sequence joins TRBV4-1 and TRBJ2-7, with D perhaps matching TRBD2 (5 bases). The germline V gene encodes CDR1 MGHRA and CDR2 YSYEKL. The CDR3 spans 15 residues. V gave up 0 bases and J gave up 4 bases, with 13 bases separating them. CDR3 protein: CASSQDVYGVYEQYF. The CDR3 DNA reads as TGCGCCAGCAGCCAAGATGTGTACGGGGTTTACGAGCAGTACTTC.

This clonotype was observed a few times. The chain couples TRBV12-3 or TRBV12-4 to TRBJ2-7, with 14 positions matching TRBD2. With V trimmed by 6 bases and J by 7 bases, 5 bases remained unmatched. The CDR3 has 14 residues. The CDR3 loop is CASRHWTSGREQYF. CDR3 in DNA: TGTGCCAGCAGGCACTGGACTAGCGGGAGGGAGCAGTACTTC.

The rearrangement links TRBV7-6 to TRBJ2-7; perhaps TRBD2 as D (6 bases). V lost 3 bases to trimming and J lost 2 bases, with 14 bases between them. This CDR3 has 15 amino acids. Germline V lookup: CDR1 SGHVS, CDR2 FNYEAQ. CDR3 nucleotides: TGTGCCAGCAGCTTTCACCATAGCGGAACCTACGAGCAGTACTTC. This codes for CASSFHHSGTYEQYF.

This clonotype is a singleton in its sample. The chain recombines TRBV6-1 with TRBJ2-2, with a weak D call TRBD1 (6 bases). This CDR3 has 15 residues. Trimming left V 5 bases short and J 1 base short, with 11 bases between. Per the germline V gene, CDR1 is MNHNS and CDR2 is SASEGT. The CDR3 sequence is CASSFDRKNTGELFF. The CDR3 DNA reads as TGTGCCAGCAGTTTTGACAGGAAGAACACCGGGGAGCTGTTTTTT.

Points on this clonotype: This may be a read error, as it is one base from a much larger clone. The genes are TRBV9 and TRBJ1-3, with TRBD1 matching over 7 bases. The J segment lost 0 bases and the V segment lost 4 bases, leaving 4 bases of the junction unmatched. The CDR3 runs 15 residues. The V gene's germline CDR1 is SGDLS and CDR2 YYNGEE. The CDR3 DNA sequence: TGTGCCAGCAGCATCGGGACAGCCTCTGGAAACACCATATATTTT. As protein: CASSIGTASGNTIYF.

This clonotype was recorded many times. This rearrangement joins TRBV2 to TRBJ1-5; unclear D gene. The length of the CDR3 is 15 residues. Germline V CDR1 and CDR2: SNHLY, FYNNEI. Trimming shortened V by 2 bases and J by 6 bases, and 14 bases separated the two germline ends. The CDR3 loop is CASSEFRGRSQPQHF. The DNA for the CDR3 is TGTGCCAGCAGTGAATTCAGAGGACGTAGTCAGCCCCAGCATTTT.

This clonotype was seen more than once but under ten times. The chain couples TRBV7-2 to TRBJ2-7; 8 positions agree with TRBD1. The CDR3 has 14 amino acids. The germline V gene encodes CDR1 SGHTA and CDR2 FQGNSA. The J segment lost 2 bases and the V segment lost 7 bases, leaving 7 bases of the junction unmatched. CDR3 in DNA: TGTGCCAGCACCCGGACAGGGCAAACCTACGAGCAGTACTTC. Its protein product is CASTRTGQTYEQYF.

Concerning this clonotype itself: The CDR3 does not close with the conserved phenylalanine or tryptophan, likely indicating a read error. The chain is built from TRBV7-9 and TRBJ1-2, with TRBD1 identical over 7 bases. The V and J ends lost 5 bases and 7 bases, in that order; junction bases with no gene match: 7. The CDR3 has 13 residues. Germline-derived CDR1 and CDR2 are SEHNR and FQNEAQ (reference sequence). The CDR3 loop reads CASSPTDRAGYTL. CDR3 DNA: TGTGCCAGCAGCCCTACCGACAGGGCTGGCTACACCCTC.

This clonotype was seen a few times. A much larger clone is a single base away; this may be a read error. The chain uses TRBV9 and TRBJ1-5; perhaps TRBD1 as D (5 bases). CDR1 is SGDLS, CDR2 YYNGEE, per germline. This CDR3 comprises 13 residues. The ends were cut back, 7 bases at V and 1 base at J, with 9 bases in the middle. CDR3 loop: CASWRDSNQPQHF. CDR3 DNA sequence: TGTGCCAGCTGGCGGGACAGCAATCAGCCCCAGCATTTT.

This clonotype has more than one count but fewer than ten. V is TRBV27 and J is TRBJ1-1; no definite D call. V was trimmed by 0 bases and J by 1 base, leaving 6 bases between them. The CDR3 loop spans 14 amino acids. The germline CDR1 and CDR2 sequences are MNHEY and SMNVEV (reference sequence). The CDR3 protein is CASSLSVTNTEAFF. The CDR3 DNA sequence: TGTGCCAGCAGTTTATCGGTAACGAACACTGAAGCTTTCTTT.